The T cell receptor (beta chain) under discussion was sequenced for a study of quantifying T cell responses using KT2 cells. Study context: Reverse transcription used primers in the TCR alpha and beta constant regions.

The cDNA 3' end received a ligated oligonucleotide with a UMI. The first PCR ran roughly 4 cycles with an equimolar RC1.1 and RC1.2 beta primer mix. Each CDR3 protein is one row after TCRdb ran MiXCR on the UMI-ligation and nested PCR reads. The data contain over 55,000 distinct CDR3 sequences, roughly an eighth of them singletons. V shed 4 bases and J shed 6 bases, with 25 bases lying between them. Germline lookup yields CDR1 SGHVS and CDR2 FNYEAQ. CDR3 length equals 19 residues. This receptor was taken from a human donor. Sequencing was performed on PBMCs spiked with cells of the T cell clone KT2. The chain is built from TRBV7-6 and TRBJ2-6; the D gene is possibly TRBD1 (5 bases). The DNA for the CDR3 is TGTGCCAGCAGCTCCATTCGACAGACCACTGAGGTCCAGGCCAACGTCCTGACTTTC. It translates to CASSSIRQTTEVQANVLTF.